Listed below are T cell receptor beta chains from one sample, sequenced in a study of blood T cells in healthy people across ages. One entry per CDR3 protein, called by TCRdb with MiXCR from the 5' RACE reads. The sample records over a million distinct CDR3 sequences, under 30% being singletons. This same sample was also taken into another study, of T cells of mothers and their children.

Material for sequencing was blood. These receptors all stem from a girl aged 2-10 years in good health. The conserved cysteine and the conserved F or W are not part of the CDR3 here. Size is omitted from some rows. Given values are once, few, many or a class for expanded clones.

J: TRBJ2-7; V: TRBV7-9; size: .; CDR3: ASSLGGLPNEQY
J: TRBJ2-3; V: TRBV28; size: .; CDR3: ASSFPGLAVRQY
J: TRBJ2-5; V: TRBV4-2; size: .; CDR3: ASSPSQELTLETQY
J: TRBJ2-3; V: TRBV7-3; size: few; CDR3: ASSLYGGNLGDTQY
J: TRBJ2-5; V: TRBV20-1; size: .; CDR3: SAFLGLVQETQY
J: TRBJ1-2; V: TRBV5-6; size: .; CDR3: ASSLRRDRGYT
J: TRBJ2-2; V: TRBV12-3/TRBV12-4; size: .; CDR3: ASIVSKGGTGELF
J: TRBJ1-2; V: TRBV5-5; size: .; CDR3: ASSDGLGGSYT
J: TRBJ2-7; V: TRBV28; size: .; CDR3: ASSFGDSQDWQY
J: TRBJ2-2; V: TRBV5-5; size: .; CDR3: ASSSVGTSGNAGELF
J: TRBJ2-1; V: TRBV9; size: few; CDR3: AGSSSPDRGGNEQF
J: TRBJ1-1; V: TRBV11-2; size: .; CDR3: ASSHDREAF
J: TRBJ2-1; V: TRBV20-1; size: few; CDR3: SVTVSGRAGEQF
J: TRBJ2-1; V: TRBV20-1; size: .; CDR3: SARGLVRNEQF
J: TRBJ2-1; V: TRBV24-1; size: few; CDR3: ATSDLDRGNEQF
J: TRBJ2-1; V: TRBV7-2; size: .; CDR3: ASSPIRGVGDNEQF
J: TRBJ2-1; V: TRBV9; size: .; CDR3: ASSVGGRVNNEQF
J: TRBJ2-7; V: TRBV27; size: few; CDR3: ASSTTRDIFYSYEQY
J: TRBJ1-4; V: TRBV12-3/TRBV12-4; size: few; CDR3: ASRDSTNEKLF
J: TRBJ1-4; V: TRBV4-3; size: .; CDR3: ASSQDGQGGEKLF
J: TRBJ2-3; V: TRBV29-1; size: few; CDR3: SVKGQLTDTQY
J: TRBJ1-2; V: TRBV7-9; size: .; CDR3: ASSLASGGEDGYT
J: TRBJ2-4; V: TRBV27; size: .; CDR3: ASSILPTGAKNIQY
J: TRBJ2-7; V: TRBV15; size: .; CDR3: ATSRDSPGQGEYYEQY
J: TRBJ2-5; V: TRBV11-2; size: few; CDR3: AGSLIETQY